A selection of T cell receptor beta chains follows, all from one sample in a study of blood T cell repertoires in COVID-19. Libraries were prepared by immunoSEQ multiplex PCR; TCRdb keeps only in-frame clonotypes and omits some of them. Among 250,000 to 300,000 clones listed, 82% were seen once. The source material was peripheral blood. These receptors all come from a young woman with acute or convalescent COVID-19. Both conserved end residues are part of each CDR3. D genes are given only for firm matches. Some rows have no size entry. The others give once, few or many, or a class for an expanded clone.

J	D	V	size	DNA	CDR3
TRBJ1-5	.	TRBV12-3/TRBV12-4	.	TGTGCCAGCAGTTTTGGGGGGTTTCAGCCCCAGCATTTT	CASSFGGFQPQHF
TRBJ1-1	TRBD1	TRBV6-6	.	TGTGCCAGCAGTGGACAGGGAGCGGCGTCGAAACATACAGCTTTCTTT	CASSGQGAASKHTAFF
TRBJ2-5	.	TRBV5-8	.	TGTGCCAGCAGCCTCGCCACCCCAGGATACTTC	CASSLATPGYF
TRBJ2-2	TRBD2	TRBV7-6	few	TGTGCCAGCACCCCATACGGGAGGAGTACCGGGGAGCTGTTTTTT	CASTPYGRSTGELFF
TRBJ2-1	.	TRBV19	.	TGTGCCAGTAGTTTCTCTAGCGACCCATACAATGAGCAGTTCTTC	CASSFSSDPYNEQFF
TRBJ1-1	.	TRBV6-1	.	TGTGCCAGCAGTGAAGTGGGGTCATCCTACGGCAGGGCGAACACTGAAGCTTTCTTT	CASSEVGSSYGRANTEAFF
TRBJ2-7	.	TRBV5-1	.	TGCGCCAGCAGCTTGGGACGGGACATAGAGTACGAGCAGTACTTC	CASSLGRDIEYEQYF
TRBJ1-2	.	TRBV18	.	TGTGCCAGCTCACCGGGGAGAACTAACTATGGCTACACCTTC	CASSPGRTNYGYTF
TRBJ2-1	TRBD2	TRBV10-3	.	TGTGCCATCAGTGAGTCGATCTCGACTAGCGGGAGGCGCGATGAGCAGTTCTTC	CAISESISTSGRRDEQFF
TRBJ1-1	.	TRBV10-3	.	TGTGCCATCAGCCCCCTAGGGGAAAACACTGAAGCTTTCTTT	CAISPLGENTEAFF
TRBJ2-3	TRBD2	TRBV30	.	TGTGCCTGGAGTGTCTCCATAACTAGCGGGAGACCAGATACGCAGTATTTT	CAWSVSITSGRPDTQYF